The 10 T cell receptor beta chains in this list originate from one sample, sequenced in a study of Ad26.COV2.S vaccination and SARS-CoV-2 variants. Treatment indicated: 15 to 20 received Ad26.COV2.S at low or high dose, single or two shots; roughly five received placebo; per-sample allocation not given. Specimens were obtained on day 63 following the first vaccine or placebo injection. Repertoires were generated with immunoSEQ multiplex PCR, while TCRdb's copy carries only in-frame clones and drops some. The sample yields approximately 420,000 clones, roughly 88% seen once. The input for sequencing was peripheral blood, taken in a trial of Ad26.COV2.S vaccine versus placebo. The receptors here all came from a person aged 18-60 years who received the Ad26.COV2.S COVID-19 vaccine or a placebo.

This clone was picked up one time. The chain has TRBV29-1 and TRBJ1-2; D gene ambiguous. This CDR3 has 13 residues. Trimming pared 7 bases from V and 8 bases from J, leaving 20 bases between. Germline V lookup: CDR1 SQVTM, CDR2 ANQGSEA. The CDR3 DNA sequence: TGCAGCGCAGAGCGTGGAATTCATGAGGGCTACACCTTC. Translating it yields CSAERGIHEGYTF.

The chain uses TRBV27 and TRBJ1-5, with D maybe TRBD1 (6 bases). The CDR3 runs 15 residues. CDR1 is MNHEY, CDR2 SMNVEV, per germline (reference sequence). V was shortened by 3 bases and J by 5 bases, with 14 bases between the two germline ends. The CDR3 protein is CASSFGGREDQPQHF. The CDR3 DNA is TGTGCCAGCAGTTTTGGGGGCAGGGAGGATCAGCCCCAGCATTTT.

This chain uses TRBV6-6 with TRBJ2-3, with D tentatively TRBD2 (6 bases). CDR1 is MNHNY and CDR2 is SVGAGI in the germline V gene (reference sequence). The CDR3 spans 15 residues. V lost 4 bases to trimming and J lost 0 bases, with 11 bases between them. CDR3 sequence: CASSLAGSSTDTQYF. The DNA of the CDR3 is TGTGCCAGCAGTTTGGCGGGATCTAGCACAGATACGCAGTATTTT.

The CDR3 DNA follows: TGTGCCAGCAGCCAGAGTACCGGGACGAGAGGCTACGAGCAGTACTTC. It codes for CASSQSTGTRGYEQYF. The chain couples TRBV7-8 to TRBJ2-7; D tentatively reads TRBD1 or TRBD2 (5 bases each). V was cut by 5 bases and J by 3 bases, with 20 bases left in between. This CDR3 is 16 amino acids long. Germline CDR1 is SGHVS and CDR2 is FQNEAQ.

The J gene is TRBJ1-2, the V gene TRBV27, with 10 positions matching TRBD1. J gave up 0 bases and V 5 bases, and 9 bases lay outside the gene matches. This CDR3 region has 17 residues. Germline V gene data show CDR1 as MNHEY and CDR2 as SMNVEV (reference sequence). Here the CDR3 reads CASSPRTGGLSNYGYTF. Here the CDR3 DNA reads TGTGCCAGCAGTCCAAGGACAGGGGGGCTTTCTAACTATGGCTACACCTTC.

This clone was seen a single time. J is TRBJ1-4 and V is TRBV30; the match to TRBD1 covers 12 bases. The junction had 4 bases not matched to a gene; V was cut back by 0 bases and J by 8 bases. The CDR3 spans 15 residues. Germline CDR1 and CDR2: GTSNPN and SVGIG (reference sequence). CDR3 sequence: CAWSVGQGAWEKLFF. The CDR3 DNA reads TGTGCCTGGAGTGTGGGACAGGGGGCGTGGGAAAAACTGTTTTTT.

The chain's CDR3 is CASSLDSQGDTEAFF. Written as DNA, the CDR3 is TGCGCCAGCAGCTTGGATTCGCAGGGGGACACTGAAGCTTTCTTT. The V call is TRBV5-1, the J call TRBJ1-1, with 7 positions matching TRBD1. The CDR3 is made up of 15 amino acids. The ends lost 0 bases at V and 3 bases at J; junction bases unmatched: 5. Germline V gene data show CDR1 as SGHRS and CDR2 as YFSETQ.

As DNA, the CDR3 is TGTGCCAGCAGCCAGGAAACAGGGTGGGACATTCAGTACTTC. It is translated as CASSQETGWDIQYF. This rearrangement joins TRBV14 to TRBJ2-4; tentatively, D is TRBD1 (6 bases). The V gene's germline CDR1 is SGHDN and CDR2 FVKESK. The CDR3 extends over 14 amino acids. Trimming stripped 3 bases from V and 8 bases from J, with 14 bases between.

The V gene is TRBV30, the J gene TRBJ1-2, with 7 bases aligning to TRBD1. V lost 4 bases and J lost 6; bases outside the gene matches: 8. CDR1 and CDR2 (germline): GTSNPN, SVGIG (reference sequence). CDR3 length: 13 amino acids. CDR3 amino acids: CAWTPGQVHGYTF. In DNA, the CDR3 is TGTGCCTGGACCCCCGGACAGGTACATGGCTACACCTTC.

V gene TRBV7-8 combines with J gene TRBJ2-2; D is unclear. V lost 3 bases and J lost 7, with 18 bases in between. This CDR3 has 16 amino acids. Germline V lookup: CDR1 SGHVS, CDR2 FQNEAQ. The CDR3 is CASSFLQAVGHGELFF. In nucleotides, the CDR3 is TGTGCCAGCAGCTTCCTTCAAGCCGTCGGCCACGGGGAGCTGTTTTTT.